The present T cell receptor (beta chain) was sequenced within a study of T-cell reconstitution after alpha-beta-depleted transplantation in children. The germline gives CDR1 DFQATT, CDR2 SNEGSKA (reference sequence). The V and J ends lost 2 bases and 0 bases respectively, with 10 bases between them. The CDR3 consists of 14 residues. The TCRbeta library was prepared with unique molecular identifiers. TCRdb reprocessed the PCR reads via MiXCR and lists one record per CDR3 protein. Found here are about 340,000 distinct CDR3 sequences, about an eighth of them singletons; the top ten hold around 4.1%. Only a few counts were recorded for this clonotype.

This specimen consisted of PBMCs, obtained from the stem cell graft. This TCR was recovered from a human donor who donated a stem cell graft to a child with Fanconi anemia. This chain uses TRBV20-1 with TRBJ1-1; D ambiguous. CDR3 bases: TGCAGTGCTAGATATGGTGGGATGAACACTGAAGCTTTCTTT. Its translation is CSARYGGMNTEAFF.